This TCR beta chain was identified during a study of tumor and adjacent non-tumor tissue in lung cancer. No cell sorting was done before RNA was extracted from the tissue. More than 3 cm separated this lung sample from the edge of the tumor. The V gene's germline CDR1 is MGHRA and CDR2 YSYEKL. The CDR3 runs 15 residues. V was shortened by 10 bases and J by 3 bases, with 20 bases between the two germline ends. Study-level findings and limits: In normal lung, the top 100 clones were significantly more dominant than in tumor.

A modified ARM-PCR protocol with three rounds of nested PCR amplified TCRbeta. TCRdb re-called the multiplex PCR reads through MiXCR, storing one row per CDR3 protein. The table lists under 95,000 distinct CDR3 sequences, roughly 80% of them singletons. A remark on this clonotype: Antigen unknown. The missing conserved phenylalanine or tryptophan at the end of this CDR3 makes a read error likely.

The sequencing input was distant non-tumor lung tissue. The TCR was taken from a man aged 60 to 75 with non-small cell lung cancer. The V call is TRBV4-1, the J call TRBJ2-3, with TRBD2 as a possible D gene (6 bases). CDR3 coding DNA: TGCGCCAACAGTCATCAACTAGCTGGGACAGATACGCAGTATTTA. It specifies CANSHQLAGTDTQYL.